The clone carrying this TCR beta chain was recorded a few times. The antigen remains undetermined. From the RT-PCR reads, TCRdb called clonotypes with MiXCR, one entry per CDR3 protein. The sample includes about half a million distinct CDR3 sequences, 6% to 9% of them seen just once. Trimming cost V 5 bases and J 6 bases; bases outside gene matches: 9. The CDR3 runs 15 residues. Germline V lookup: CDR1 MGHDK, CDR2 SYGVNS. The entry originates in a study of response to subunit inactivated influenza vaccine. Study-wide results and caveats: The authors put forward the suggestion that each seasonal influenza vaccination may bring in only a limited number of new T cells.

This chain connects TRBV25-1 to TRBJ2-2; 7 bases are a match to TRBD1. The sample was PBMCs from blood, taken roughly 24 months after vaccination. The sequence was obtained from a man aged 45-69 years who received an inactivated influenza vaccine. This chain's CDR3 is CASSRSWQGAGELFF. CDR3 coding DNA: TGTGCCAGCAGTCGTTCCTGGCAGGGGGCCGGGGAGCTGTTTTTT.